The 14 T cell receptor beta chains below were found in one sample sequenced in a study of regulatory T cells in long-lasting Graves disease. Combining iRepertoire HTBI primers with Arm-PCR of CDR3 regions, the authors built TCR beta libraries. TCRdb reanalysed the multiplex PCR reads using MiXCR and keeps one entry per CDR3 protein. The repertoire has about 400,000 distinct CDR3 sequences, roughly 16% of them found once; the top ten carry 20% to 25%. Sample time point: newly diagnosed GD, antithyroid drugs for less than 3 months. Making the TCR library involved RNA that had been extracted from PBMCs. This specimen was peripheral blood mononuclear cells (PBMCs), taken at new diagnosis, from a patient treated with antithyroid drugs. The receptors originated from a female donor with Graves disease.

The table lists this clonotype with a few counts. This chain connects TRBV19 to TRBJ2-3; tentative D call: TRBD2 (6 bases). Germline loops: CDR1 LNHDA, CDR2 SQIVND (reference sequence). CDR3 length: 17 residues. V was pared by 1 base and J by 2 bases, with 16 bases between. CDR3 protein: CASSIGSTGRSTDTQYF. In nucleotides, the CDR3 is TGTGCCAGTAGTATAGGGTCCACCGGGAGATCCACAGATACGCAGTATTTT.

In its sample, this clonotype was seen a few times. The gene calls are TRBV9 and TRBJ2-2; D ambiguous. CDR1 and CDR2 (germline): SGDLS, YYNGEE. CDR3 size: 12 residues. V was clipped by 0 bases and J by 5 bases, with 2 bases between them. The CDR3 loop reads CASSVGTGELFF. For the CDR3, the DNA is TGTGCCAGCAGCGTAGGAACCGGGGAGCTGTTTTTT.

The rearrangement joins TRBV4-3 to TRBJ1-1; 7 bases are a match to TRBD1. This CDR3 region has 14 residues. CDR1 and CDR2 from the germline V gene are LGHNA and YSLEER. The V segment lost 0 bases and the J segment 11 bases; nucleotides outside the gene matches: 9. CDR3 residues: CASSQDAHRGGAFF. In DNA, the CDR3 is TGCGCCAGCAGCCAAGATGCGCACAGGGGAGGGGCTTTCTTT.

This clonotype was counted between two and nine times. This chain uses TRBV5-1 with TRBJ1-1; 7 nucleotides line up with TRBD1. Germline CDR1 and CDR2: SGHRS and YFSETQ. J was trimmed by 0 bases and V by 4 bases; bases with no gene match: 3. This CDR3 is built from 14 residues. CDR3 sequence reads: CASSTRGVNTEAFF. CDR3 in DNA: TGCGCCAGCAGCACCAGGGGGGTGAACACTGAAGCTTTCTTT. Together with reference TRBV5-1 and TRBJ1-1, the CDR3 gives the full variable domain: KAGVTQTPRYLIKTRGQQVTLSCSPISGHRSVSWYQQTPGQGLQFLFEYFSETQRNKGNFPGRFSGRQFSNSRSEMNVSTLELGDSALYLCASSTRGVNTEAFFGQGTRLTVV.

This clonotype came up many times. The chain has TRBV6-1 and TRBJ2-5, with D possibly TRBD1 on 5 matching bases. Germline V CDR1 and CDR2: MNHNS, SASEGT. Trimming took off 7 bases at V and 5 bases at J, with 20 bases between the two ends. The CDR3 is made up of 15 amino acids. The CDR3 loop reads CASKKGQGSGETQYF. The CDR3, as DNA: TGTGCCAGCAAAAAGGGGCAGGGCTCCGGGGAGACCCAGTACTTC.

Concerning this clonotype itself: A much larger clone is a single base away; this may be a read error. The chain employs TRBV7-3 and TRBJ2-5; D remains unclear. Germline-derived CDR1 and CDR2 are SGHTA and FQGTGA. The CDR3 has 13 amino acids. Trimming left V 2 bases short and J 5 bases short, with 9 bases between. The CDR3 DNA sequence: TGTGCCAGCAGCTTATTACTACGGGAGACCCAGTACTTC. Its translation is CASSLLLRETQYF. Drawing the rest from reference TRBV7-3 and TRBJ2-5, the complete variable domain is GAGVSQTPSNKVTEKGKYVELRCDPISGHTALYWYRQSLGQGPEFLIYFQGTGAADDSGLPNDRFFAVRPEGSVSTLKIQRTERGDSAVYLCASSLLLRETQYFGPGTRLLVL.

This clonotype was seen ten or more times. The chain couples TRBV7-2 to TRBJ2-7; 7 nucleotides match TRBD2. Trimming at V came to 5 bases and at J to 1 base, leaving 11 bases not matched to a gene. The CDR3 is 16 amino acids. Germline loops: CDR1 SGHTA, CDR2 FQGNSA. The CDR3 protein is CASSPPSASGSYEQYF. CDR3 coding DNA: TGTGCCAGCAGCCCACCCTCGGCTAGCGGATCCTACGAGCAGTACTTC.

The CDR3 DNA is TGCGCCAGCAGCAGCCGCGATCTATCAAAGCGGGAGGATCTTCGAGAGCAGTACTTC. As protein: CASSSRDLSKREDLREQYF. The chain links TRBV5-1 to TRBJ2-7, with TRBD2 matching 9 bases. CDR1 and CDR2 from the germline V gene are SGHRS and YFSETQ. The CDR3 covers 19 residues. Trimming removed 4 bases from V and 7 bases from J; junction bases left unmatched: 24.

This clonotype was seen ten or more times. This sequence joins TRBV28 and TRBJ1-1; D is unresolved. This CDR3 is built from 12 residues. Germline-derived CDR1 and CDR2 are MDHEN and SYDVKM. With 0 bases removed from V and 11 bases from J, the gap between germline ends came to 10 bases. The CDR3 region is CASSLWGFLAFF. The CDR3 nucleotides are TGTGCCAGCAGTTTATGGGGTTTTTTGGCTTTCTTT.

This clonotype was recorded at least ten times. The chain couples TRBV5-1 to TRBJ1-5, with D uncertain. The V gene lost 0 bases and the J gene lost 6 bases, with 10 bases spanning the gap. Per germline, CDR1 SGHRS and CDR2 YFSETQ. The CDR3 is 14 residues long. Written as DNA, the CDR3 is TGCGCCAGCAGCTTGGGGGTTCCGGGTCAGCCCCAGCATTTT. Amino acid sequence: CASSLGVPGQPQHF.

This clonotype has a count of ten or more. J is TRBJ1-2 and V is TRBV29-1, with 7 positions matching TRBD1. CDR1 SQVTM and CDR2 ANQGSEA come from the germline V gene. This CDR3 contains 18 residues. The V gene end was trimmed by 5 bases and the J gene end by 3 bases; junction bases not matched to a gene: 21. The CDR3 loop is CSVTSGGQGELRDYGYTF. For the CDR3, the DNA is TGCAGCGTTACCTCGGGCGGGCAGGGGGAACTCCGGGACTATGGCTACACCTTC.

This clonotype was seen ten or more times. The genes are TRBV7-9 and TRBJ2-7; 11 bases fit TRBD1. CDR1 and CDR2 (germline): SEHNR, FQNEAQ (reference sequence). This CDR3 spans 16 amino acids. J gave up 7 bases and V 5 bases, and 13 bases lay outside the gene matches. The CDR3 DNA is TGTGCCAGCAGCCACCTTCCGGGACAGGGGGAGAATGAGCAGTACTTC. This sequence encodes CASSHLPGQGENEQYF.

This clonotype has ten or more counts. This chain uses TRBV3-1 with TRBJ2-3, with 8 bases matching TRBD2. The CDR3 loop spans 16 amino acids. The V segment lost 4 bases and the J segment 7 bases; nucleotides outside the gene matches: 13. Germline V gene lookup returns CDR1 LGHDT and CDR2 YNNKEL (reference sequence). The CDR3 loop reads CASSRSGTSGFHTQYF. The CDR3, as DNA: TGTGCCAGCAGCCGAAGCGGGACTAGTGGGTTTCATACGCAGTATTTT.

This clonotype was seen only once. The DNA is left out, because the CDR3 cannot be placed on it with certainty; the CDR3 is given as TCRdb lists it. The chain links TRBV30 to TRBJ1-2. The germline V gene encodes CDR1 GTSNPN and CDR2 SVGIG (reference sequence). With termini counted, the CDR3 has 15 amino acids. CDR3 residues: CACASSRTEDYGYTF.